The 5 T cell receptor beta chains below come from one sample, sequenced in a study of T cell responses to AZD1222 COVID-19 vaccine listed by TCRdb under 2021. The intended sense of this specimen's time point label: about 28 days (+/-7) after the second vaccine dose. Library preparation was by the immunoSEQ multiplex PCR assay. What TCRdb holds here is the immuneACCESS table cut down to in-frame rearrangements. Part of the clones is not present; checked against another copy, under half of the missing clones reflect an unresolved V gene, and the others are unexplained. The sample data list approximately 270,000 clones, and approximately 94% of these were observed just once. The ten largest account for 0.5% to 0.7% of the sample. Source: peripheral blood, taken 28 days after the second AZD1222 dose. The receptors originated from an adult who received the AZD1222 COVID-19 vaccine.

This clone was observed once. This chain connects TRBV20-1 to TRBJ2-7, with D perhaps given as TRBD1 or TRBD2 (5 bases each). The V gene lost 3 bases and the J gene lost 7 bases, with 28 bases spanning the gap. There are 17 residues in the CDR3. The germline V gene encodes CDR1 DFQATT and CDR2 SNEGSKA (reference sequence). The CDR3 is CSASRGVDFFGKGEQYF. CDR3 coding DNA: TGCAGTGCTAGTAGAGGGGTCGATTTTTTTGGAAAGGGGGAGCAGTACTTC.

This sequence joins TRBV20-1 and TRBJ1-1, with a possible D match to TRBD1 (5 bases). Trimming shortened V by 5 bases and J by 10 bases, and 14 bases separated the two germline ends. Germline V gives CDR1 DFQATT, CDR2 SNEGSKA (reference sequence). The CDR3 runs 11 residues. Written as DNA, the CDR3 is TGCAGTGCTCGGACTATCGGGGCAGCTTTCTTT. Amino acids: CSARTIGAAFF.

The chain combines TRBV5-4 with TRBJ2-1; TRBD1 matches at 7 bases. Germline values: CDR1 SGHNT, CDR2 YYREEE (reference sequence). The CDR3 is 16 amino acids. After removal of 3 bases from V and 1 base from J, the junction contained 7 bases not matched to a gene. Here the CDR3 reads CASSSPGQSSYNEQFF. The CDR3 region has the DNA TGTGCCAGCAGCTCCCCGGGACAGAGTTCCTACAATGAGCAGTTCTTC.

The gene calls are TRBV3-1 (or the pseudogene TRBV3-2) and TRBJ2-7, with TRBD2 identical over 11 bases. Per germline, CDR1 LGHDT and CDR2 YNNKEL (reference sequence). The trim removed 1 base at V and 2 bases at J, leaving 10 bases unmatched. The CDR3 is made up of 18 amino acids. The CDR3 region has the DNA TGTGCCAGCAGCCAAGGGGCTAGCGGGGGGCTCCGACCCTACGAGCAGTACTTC. Protein product: CASSQGASGGLRPYEQYF.

This rearrangement joins TRBV6-2 or TRBV6-3 to TRBJ1-1; 7 bases are shared with TRBD1. Germline values: CDR1 MNHEY, CDR2 SVGEGT. V dropped 6 bases and J dropped 0; count of bases not matched to a gene: 10. The CDR3 loop spans 16 amino acids. The CDR3 spells CASSSGTAFMNTEAFF. CDR3 nucleotides: TGTGCCAGCAGCTCCGGGACAGCTTTCATGAACACTGAAGCTTTCTTT.